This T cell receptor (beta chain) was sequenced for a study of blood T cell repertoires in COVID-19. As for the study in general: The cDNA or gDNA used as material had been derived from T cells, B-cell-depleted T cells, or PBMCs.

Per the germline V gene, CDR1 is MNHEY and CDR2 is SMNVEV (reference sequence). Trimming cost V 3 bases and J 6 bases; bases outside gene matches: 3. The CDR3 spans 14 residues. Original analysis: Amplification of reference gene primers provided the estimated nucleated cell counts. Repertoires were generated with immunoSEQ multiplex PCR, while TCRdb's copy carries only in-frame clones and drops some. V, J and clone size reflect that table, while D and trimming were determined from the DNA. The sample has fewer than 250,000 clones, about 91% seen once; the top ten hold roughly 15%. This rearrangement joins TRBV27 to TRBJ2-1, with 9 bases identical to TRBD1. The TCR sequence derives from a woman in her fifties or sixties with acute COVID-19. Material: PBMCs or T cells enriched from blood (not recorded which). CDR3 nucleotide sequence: TGTGCCAGCAGTTTCGGACAGGGGCCCAATGAGCAGTTCTTC. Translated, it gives CASSFGQGPNEQFF.